Sequencing of this TCR beta chain was carried out in a study of blood T cell repertoires in COVID-19 (dated by TCRdb to about 2020). Looking at the study overall: The collaborator samples originated in the United States, Italy and Spain and spanned the acute and convalescent phases of COVID-19. Subjects who had been exposed to COVID-19, were actively infected with it, or had recovered from it provided the deeply sampled blood TCRbeta repertoires that made up the dataset. Where HLA class I and class II types were available, the types were taken from metadata supplied by the sample provider, not from assay-based typing. Nearly every sample came with metadata listing a de-identified subject ID, COVID-19 status, age in years and sex. The repertoires were made available in a free public database intended to serve as a resource for research on the immune response to SARS-CoV-2. The prospective study material was composed of cDNA or gDNA derived from T cells, B-cell-depleted T cells, or PBMCs. Samples came from the ongoing ImmuneRACE study (first 160 participants) plus 1,254 subjects from 6 global collaborators.

A distance of 9 bases separates the germline ends of V and J, which lose 1 base and 0 bases respectively. From a lookup of the germline V gene (reference sequence), CDR1 and CDR2 are SEHNR and FQNEAQ. There are 15 amino acids in the CDR3, from cysteine to phenylalanine inclusive. Here the CDR3 DNA is all that survives: 45 bases in frame from base 1. The paper's findings and limits, for the study overall: The amount of clinical and demographic metadata varied by source and participant and was provided uncurated.

The immunoSEQ Assay, a bias-controlled multiplex PCR, was used to amplify TCRbeta CDR3 regions from genomic DNA. Regarding the original processing steps: Nucleated cell counts per sample were estimated from amplification of reference gene primers within the assay. Sequence reads were collapsed and filtered to measure the absolute abundance of every unique TCRbeta CDR3 rearrangement. For each sample, productive Simpson clonality was calculated as the square root of Simpson's diversity index over productive rearrangements. TCRdb re-hosts the immuneACCESS table, in-frame sequences only. Its copies lack some clones; in the studies checked, an unresolved V gene accounts for under half of them, and the cause for the rest is not known. V and J calls and clone size are copied from that table; D and trimming were computed from the DNA. This sample holds approximately 380,000 clones; about 89% were observed only once. The ten top clones hold over 0.7% of the sample.

Enrolling through a virtual design, the prospective study's participants ranged in age from roughly 18 to 89 years and lived across 24 United States geographic areas. Cohort assignment in the prospective study relied on participant-reported clinical history from a screening survey and a study questionnaire. Exposed participants had been in contact with someone with a PCR-confirmed or clinician-diagnosed COVID-19 case within 2 weeks of study entry. Each participant in the prospective study had whole blood, serum and a nasopharyngeal or oropharyngeal swab collected by mobile phlebotomists. Prospective study participants could optionally give additional blood draws and questionnaires over an approximately two-month period. Before DNA extraction, prospective study blood samples were shipped either frozen or at room temperature. This clone appeared a single time. This receptor's antigen is unknown. No much larger clone is present one base from it, and per-base qualities are unavailable.

The chain is encoded by TRBV7-9 joined to TRBJ1-2; matching of 5 bases hints at TRBD1 as the D gene. The source material was PBMCs or T cells enriched from blood (not recorded which). The receptor was derived from a middle-aged woman who had been exposed to COVID-19. CDR3 protein: CASSLVGATNYGYTF. The nucleotide sequence is TGTGCCAGCAGCTTAGTTGGGGCCACTAACTATGGCTACACCTTC.